The rows below give T cell receptor beta chains drawn from one sample of a study of human T cells and chemical hapten exposure. TCRdb itself ran the RACE reads through MiXCR, one entry per CDR3 protein. The profile shows about 97,000 distinct CDR3 sequences, 27% of them singletons. The material was whole blood, obtained in connection with sensitization to the hapten diphenylcyclopropenone (DPC). The receptors come from a man between 40 and 49 years old with alopecia areata. Some clones in this sample may be carry-over from other donors' samples. The CDR3 runs from the conserved cysteine through the conserved F or W. D genes are given only for firm matches. The size entry is marked missing in some rows and otherwise reads once, few, many or a size class.

d_gene,abundance,v_gene,j_gene,CDR3nt,CDR3aa
.,few,TRBV3-1,TRBJ2-5,TGTGCCAGCAGCCAAGATCGAAAGGAGGCCTTC,CASSQDRKEAF
TRBD2,.,TRBV5-6,TRBJ2-7,TGTGCCAGCAGCTTGGTAGCGGGAGCTAACGAGCAGTACTTC,CASSLVAGANEQYF
TRBD1,few,TRBV5-4,TRBJ2-2,TGTGCCAGCAGCTTCCGACAGGGGCCCGGGGAGCTGTTTTTT,CASSFRQGPGELFF
TRBD1,.,TRBV7-9,TRBJ2-7,TGTGCCAGCAGCTTAGCGAGACAGGGGTCCAACTCCTACGAGCAGTACTTC,CASSLARQGSNSYEQYF
TRBD1,many,TRBV4-1,TRBJ2-7,TGCGCCAGCAGCCAAGATCGTGGGACAGGGGCCTACGAGCAGTACTTC,CASSQDRGTGAYEQYF
TRBD2,few,TRBV10-3,TRBJ2-3,TGTACCATCAGTGTAGGCCTAGCGGGAGCCGATACGCAGTATTTT,CTISVGLAGADTQYF
.,.,TRBV28,TRBJ1-5,TGTGCCAGCAGTTTCCCCAGCAATCAGCCCCAGCATTTT,CASSFPSNQPQHF
.,few,TRBV30,TRBJ2-7,TGTGCCTGGAGTTCCTCCGGCCGGGTGGACGAGCAGTACTTC,CAWSSSGRVDEQYF
.,few,TRBV12-3/TRBV12-4,TRBJ1-4,TGTGCCAGCAACGTTCTAGGGGGTAATGAAAAACTGTTTTTT,CASNVLGGNEKLFF
.,.,TRBV20-1,TRBJ2-1,TGCAGTGCTAGCGGGGACACGGACTCCTACAATGAGCAGTTCTTC,CSASGDTDSYNEQFF
.,.,TRBV5-1,TRBJ2-5,TGCGCCAGCAGCCCCGAGTCTGTGGAGACCCAGTACTTC,CASSPESVETQYF
TRBD1,few,TRBV20-1,TRBJ2-7,TGCAGTGCCCAGACAGGGACCTACGAGCAGTACTTC,CSAQTGTYEQYF
TRBD2,.,TRBV25-1,TRBJ2-3,TGTGCCAGCAGTGAATTGGGACTAGCGGGAGGTTCTTCTAGCACAGATACGCAGTATTTT,CASSELGLAGGSSSTDTQYF
.,few,TRBV6-2/TRBV6-3,TRBJ1-5,TGTGCCAGCAGTTACCCAGGACTGTCGAATCAGCCCCAGCATTTT,CASSYPGLSNQPQHF
TRBD1,.,TRBV27,TRBJ2-7,TGTGCCAGCAGTTCAGTCCCGGGACAGGGAAAGCAGTACTTC,CASSSVPGQGKQYF
.,many,TRBV12-3/TRBV12-4,TRBJ2-3,TGTGCCAGCAGTTTTCCGGGAGTTGGGGGCACAGATACGCAGTATTTT,CASSFPGVGGTDTQYF
.,.,TRBV12-3/TRBV12-4,TRBJ2-2,TGTGCCAGCAGTTTCGTCCCGAACACCGGGGAGCTGTTTTTT,CASSFVPNTGELFF
TRBD1,.,TRBV6-2/TRBV6-3,TRBJ2-2,TGTGCCAGCAGTTTTGGCCGGGACAGACCTGCCTACCGGGAGCTGTTTTTT,CASSFGRDRPAYRELFF
.,.,TRBV5-1,TRBJ2-4,TGCGCCAGCAGCCCAGCCGGATCCTACACAAACATTCAGTACTTC,CASSPAGSYTNIQYF
TRBD1,few,TRBV7-9,TRBJ1-5,TGTGCCAGCAGCCTTACGGGACAGGGCAATCAGCCCCAGCATTTT,CASSLTGQGNQPQHF
.,few,TRBV12-3/TRBV12-4,TRBJ1-6,TGTGCCACTAGAAGGAAAAATAATTCACCCCTCCACTTT,CATRRKNNSPLHF
TRBD1,few,TRBV24-1,TRBJ1-5,TGTGCCACCAGTGACGGACAGGGGGCGAGCAATCAGCCCCAGCATTTT,CATSDGQGASNQPQHF
.,few,TRBV7-8,TRBJ2-5,TGTGCCAGCAGCCTAGGGGGATCGGGGCTTCGGTCCCAAGAGACCCAGTACTTC,CASSLGGSGLRSQETQYF
TRBD2,.,TRBV28,TRBJ2-5,TGTGCCAGCAGTACCCCGCTAGCGGGACGGGGGGAGACCCAGTACTTC,CASSTPLAGRGETQYF
.,few,TRBV4-3,TRBJ2-6,TGCGCCAGCAGTCTGGACTTCTCTGGGGCCAACGTCCTGACTTTC,CASSLDFSGANVLTF
.,few,TRBV6-1,TRBJ1-3,TGTGCCAGCAGGACAAGCTCTGGAAACACCATATATTTT,CASRTSSGNTIYF
TRBD1,.,TRBV6-5,TRBJ2-3,TGTGCCAGCAGCAGACAGGGGGCGAGCACAGATACGCAGTATTTT,CASSRQGASTDTQYF
.,few,TRBV27,TRBJ1-1,TGTGCCAGCAGTTTGGGGATGAACACTGAAGCTTTCTTT,CASSLGMNTEAFF
.,once,TRBV2,TRBJ2-3,TGTGCCAGCAGCCGGGACCGCTGGGGCACAGATACGCAGTATTTT,CASSRDRWGTDTQYF
TRBD2,few,TRBV6-5,TRBJ2-1,TGTGCCAGCAGTGAACTGACCGGGACTAGCTGGAGTGAGCAGTTCTTC,CASSELTGTSWSEQFF
.,.,TRBV27,TRBJ2-5,TGTGCCAGCAGTTTCCGCTCAACTCAAGAGACCCAGTACTTC,CASSFRSTQETQYF
.,few,TRBV25-1,TRBJ2-1,TGTGCCAGCAGCCCCTTGAATGAGCAGTTCTTC,CASSPLNEQFF